This T cell receptor (beta chain) comes out of a study of cytomegalovirus exposure and HLA in healthy donors (dated by TCRdb to the late 2010s). About the investigation overall: In an earlier analysis of some 610 of the donors, 276 Gb of sequence data and 95 million to 130 million unique TCR beta sequences from some 170 million T cells were reported. On average, roughly 250,000 unique TCR beta nucleotide sequences were sequenced per donor among about 400 genotyped donors of the cohort, with roughly 18% of those sequences being non-productive. The number of donors typed differed by locus, with roughly 629-640 for A, B, C, DRB1 and DQB1, roughly 550 for DQA1, 600 to 610 for DPA1, and roughly 450 for DPB1. The aim of the study was to test whether cataloging public T cell receptors could identify signatures of past pathogen exposure. Roughly five DR-DQ haplotypes were handled as single units for association and clustering because linkage in the cohort was strong. In the later analysis, no new phenotypic data were used to find candidate immune exposures; instead, reliance was placed on TCR beta sequences and their occurrence across donors. Donor age, sex, ethnicity and CMV serostatus were compiled together with the repertoire data. HLA typing included class I and class II loci at four-digit resolution. All discovery cohort repertoires had been generated on a single sequencing platform. A later analysis re-analyzed previously published TCR beta repertoires from several hundred donors and added high-resolution HLA genotyping to study TCR occurrence patterns. To decide whether each TCR beta V gene segment behaved as functional or pseudogenic, an earlier analysis of some 540 of the donors relied on high-throughput TCR beta sequencing. Among the approximately 400 genotyped donors, approximately 76% belonged to the genetic ancestry cluster associated with self-reported Caucasian donors. Roughly 300 gigabases of sequencing data and approximately 92 million unique TCR sequences made up an early release that covered fewer than 650 HLA-typed donors. In addition to the first cohort of 666 subjects, a separate validation cohort of approximately 110 different subjects was used. The study used immunosequencing to profile the T cell repertoires of approximately 640 subjects and linked those repertoires to cytomegalovirus serostatus. To predict cytomegalovirus infection status, the study brought together high-throughput TCR immunosequencing, statistical association of individual TCRs with disease status, and machine learning. A later genetic analysis took genome-wide SNP genotypes for about 55% of the 666 donors and used that subset as a discovery cohort.

A remark on this clone: Its antigen has not been determined.

The paper's findings and limits, for the study overall: While some public TCRs were present in many individuals, most TCR sequences turned up only very rarely across donors. A further reported finding was that TCR beta sequences accurately predicted the HLA-A and HLA-B alleles for most subjects in the first cohort. In a later analysis, TCR association rates were found to vary across HLA loci, with the most associated TCRs seen for DRB1 alleles and the fewest for HLA-C alleles. A later analysis reported that several top co-occurrence clusters appeared linked to parvovirus B19, influenza, CMV and Epstein-Barr virus. In vitro tests confirmed that three of the cytomegalovirus-associated TCR beta chains recognize cytomegalovirus antigens. In this cohort, only TCR beta chains were sequenced, and detectable features were limited by the absence of alpha or paired-chain data. Correlated functional status among segregating V segments might be attributable to linkage disequilibrium, but an unknown experimental factor could not be ruled out. In an earlier analysis of 450 to 750 of the donors, most TCR beta V segments appeared in productive rearrangements about 90% or about 30% of the time, broadly matching IMGT annotations. The only immune exposure information available for the cohort was CMV serostatus. A cluster of highly shared sequence variants was judged likely to be a technical artifact of the sequencing pipeline. According to the authors, the approach could potentially be generalized to other disease states and immunological phenotypes. Most CMV-associated TCR beta chains appeared to be HLA-restricted in a later analysis, and the HLA associations seemed to be driven largely by CMV exposure. HLA typing was unavailable for some donors at each locus, so association tests used only the typed subset. A later analysis associated 16,951 TCR beta sequences with specific HLA alleles at a false discovery rate of 0.05. The classifier was reported to diagnose cytomegalovirus status with high specificity and sensitivity in both the original cohort and the validation cohort. Roughly uniform sequencing depth across donors was assumed in presence/absence analyses, although this assumption may not hold. The study gave a list of 150 to 200 TCR beta chains associated with cytomegalovirus. V-gene and J-gene trimming of TCR beta chains was associated with a missense DCLRE1C variant in a later genetic analysis, and the association was replicated in an independent cohort. A later genetic analysis reported fewer N-insertions in productive TCRs among donors in an Asian-associated ancestry cluster than the approximately 700-donor mean. Compared with equally common non-associated chains, HLA-associated TCR beta chains in a later analysis were more clonally expanded and had lower generation probabilities. The 87-base-pair reads could not distinguish some IMGT-functional V segments, including TRBV6-2 and TRBV6-3, so those segments were excluded. Because counts were too low, roughly 17 rarely observed V segments, including chromosome 9 orphons, were left out of the earlier analysis of over 550 of the donors. Assigning TCR associations to individual alleles was difficult when HLA alleles, especially DR and DQ, strongly co-occurred.

The cohort was made up of approximately 700 healthy bone marrow donors. Cohort members were all nominally healthy when sampled, although unrecorded immune exposures were likely present. The donor was CMV seronegative and belonged to the group of around 400 seronegative cohort members. Each donor provided a peripheral blood sample, and peripheral blood mononuclear cells were used for TCR beta sequencing. The Qiagen DNeasy Blood Extraction Kit was used to extract genomic DNA from the blood cell samples. From the cysteine through the phenylalanine, the CDR3 covers 13 amino acids. CDR3 DNA is the only sequence kept; it has 39 bases, read in frame from the first base. CDR1 and CDR2 (MNHEY, SMNVEV) derive from the germline V gene (reference sequence). V is pared back by 5 bases and J by 4 bases, with 11 bases lying between the germline termini. Libraries came from the immunoSEQ multiplex PCR assay. A mixture of 60 forward primers for TCR Vbeta segments and 13 reverse primers for TCR Jbeta segments was used in the multiplex PCR. The CDR3 region of rearranged TCR beta genes was amplified from genomic DNA by a multiplex PCR assay. On the Illumina HiSeq System, the amplified TCR beta libraries were sequenced as 87-base-pair reads. Turning to the authors' computational methods: A later analysis counted about 76 million unique TCR beta chains across the 666 repertoires, and about 10 million of these chains were shared by at least two donors. Raw reads were error-corrected and collapsed into unique sequences by a nearest-neighbor algorithm in which closely related sequences were merged to remove PCR and sequencing errors. To assign V, D and J gene segments, CDR3 sequences were aligned to IMGT reference sequences. For a sequence to be retained, at least a six-nucleotide match to both a V gene segment and a J gene segment was required. Rearrangements were classified as productive when the CDR3 lacked stop codons and remained in frame with V and J, and all other rearrangements were classified as non-productive. Following IMGT convention, CDR3 was defined as the stretch from the second conserved V-encoded cysteine to the conserved J-encoded phenylalanine. The earlier analysis of about 610 of the donors excluded any sequence lacking an unambiguous match to a single V gene segment. An earlier analysis of 500 to 600 of the donors classified V segments as functional when productive rearrangements were above 56.7% and as segregating when the standard deviation between donors was above 5%. To diagnose cytomegalovirus status from the catalog of TCR beta chain sequences, a statistical classification framework was built. In a later analysis, TCR nucleotide sequences were compared against IMGT/GENE-DB human TR gene sequences so that V and J genes could be assigned. Using the TCRdist pipeline, a later analysis assigned CDR3 sequences along with most-parsimonious VDJ recombination scenarios. In a later analysis, every TCR beta chain was defined by the combination of its CDR3 amino acid sequence and its V-gene family, and reads without a unique V-gene family were dropped. A later analysis removed 592 highly shared, low-generation-probability nucleotide sequences to deal with suspected cross-contamination and a sequencing artifact. A later analysis calculated a clonal expansion index for each public chain from normalized within-repertoire ranks of inferred template counts. In a later analysis, generation probabilities were computed using a VDJ recombination model fitted to out-of-frame rearrangements, and the results were checked against IGoR. Hypergeometric tests were used in a later analysis to score TCR-TCR, TCR-HLA and TCR-CMV co-occurrence, with a repertoire-size bias correction applied to the TCR pairs. In a later analysis, false discovery rates were estimated by permuting HLA or CMV assignments 20 times. In a later analysis, co-occurring TCRs were grouped using DBSCAN, with TCRdist sequence similarity added in when clustering inside HLA-allele-positive subsets. Co-occurrence clustering excluded repertoires with fewer than 30,000 or more than 120,000 public chains, plus five with anomalous nucleotide sharing. TCRdb holds this immuneACCESS table with in-frame rearrangements only. Some clones are missing; in checked studies, unresolved V genes explain under half, and the rest has no known cause. That table is the source of V, J and clone size, and D and trimming were worked out from the DNA. This specimen's table enumerates 77,000 or so clones. Approximately 4.6% of the sample is in the top ten clones.

The receptor was derived from a man younger than 40 in good health and CMV-seronegative. The chain joins TRBV27 to TRBJ1-2; perhaps TRBD1 is the D gene, with 6 bases matching. Specimen: PBMCs. The CDR3 sequence is CASSPQDSYGYTF. The DNA sequence is TGTGCCAGCAGTCCCCAGGACAGCTATGGCTACACCTTC.